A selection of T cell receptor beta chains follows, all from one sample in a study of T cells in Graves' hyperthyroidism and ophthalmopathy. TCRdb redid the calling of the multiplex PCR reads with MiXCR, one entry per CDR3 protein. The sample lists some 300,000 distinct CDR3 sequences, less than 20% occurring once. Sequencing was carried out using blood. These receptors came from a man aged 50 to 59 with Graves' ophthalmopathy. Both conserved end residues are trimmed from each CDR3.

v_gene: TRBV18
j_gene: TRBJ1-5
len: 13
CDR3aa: ASSGLGQGHQPQH

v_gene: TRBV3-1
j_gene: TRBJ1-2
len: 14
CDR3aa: ASSPYVQKKDYGYT

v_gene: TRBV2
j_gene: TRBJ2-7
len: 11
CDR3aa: ASSRTQTYEQY

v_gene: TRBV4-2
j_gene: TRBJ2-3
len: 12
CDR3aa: ASSQGSGRDTQY

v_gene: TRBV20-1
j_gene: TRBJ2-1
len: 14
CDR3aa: SARARLAGFYNEQF

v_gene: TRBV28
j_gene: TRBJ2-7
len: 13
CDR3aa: ASSDRQGFSYEQY

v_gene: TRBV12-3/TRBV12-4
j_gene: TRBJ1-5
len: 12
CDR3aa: ASSQKTGNQPQH

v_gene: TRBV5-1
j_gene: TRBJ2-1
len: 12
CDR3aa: ASSPDISYNEQF

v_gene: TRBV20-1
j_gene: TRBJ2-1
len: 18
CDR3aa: SARARRLAGGRSSYNEQF

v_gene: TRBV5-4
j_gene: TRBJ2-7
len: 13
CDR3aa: ASSLAGTGSYEQY

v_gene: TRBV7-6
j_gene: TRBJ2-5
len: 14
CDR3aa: ASSLGGNTPQETQY

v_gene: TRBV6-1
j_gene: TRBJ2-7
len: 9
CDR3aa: ASSELGEQY

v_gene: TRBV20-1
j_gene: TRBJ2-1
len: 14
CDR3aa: SARYFQGSSYNEQF

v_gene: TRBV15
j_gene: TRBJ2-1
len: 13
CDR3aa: ATSRSGQGINEQF

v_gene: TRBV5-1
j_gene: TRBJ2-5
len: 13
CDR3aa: ASTPGTGRQETQY

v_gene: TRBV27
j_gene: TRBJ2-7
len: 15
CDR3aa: ASSFFWTSGRPYEQY

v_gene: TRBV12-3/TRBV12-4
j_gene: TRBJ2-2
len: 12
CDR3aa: ASSLYGSAGELF

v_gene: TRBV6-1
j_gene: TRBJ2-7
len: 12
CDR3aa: ASSYPLVSYEQY

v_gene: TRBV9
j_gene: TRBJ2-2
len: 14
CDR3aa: ASSVGAEAGTGELF

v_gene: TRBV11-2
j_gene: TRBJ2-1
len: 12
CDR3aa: ASGLTMGGNEQF

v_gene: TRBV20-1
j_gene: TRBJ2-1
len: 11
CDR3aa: SAPEREGHEQS

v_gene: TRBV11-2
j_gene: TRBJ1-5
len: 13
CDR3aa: ASSRGQGSNQPQH

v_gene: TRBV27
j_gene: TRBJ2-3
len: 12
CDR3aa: ASGIDRPTDTQY

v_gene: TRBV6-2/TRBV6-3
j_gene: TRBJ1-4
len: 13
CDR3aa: ASSEQGMWGEKLF

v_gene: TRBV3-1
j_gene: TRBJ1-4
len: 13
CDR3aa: ASSPRMAGNEKLF

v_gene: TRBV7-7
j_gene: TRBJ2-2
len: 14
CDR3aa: ASSTSLAGGTGELF

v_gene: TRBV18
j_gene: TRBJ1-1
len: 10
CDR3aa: ASSPRPPEAF

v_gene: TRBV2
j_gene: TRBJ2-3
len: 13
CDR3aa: ASISNGARTDTQY

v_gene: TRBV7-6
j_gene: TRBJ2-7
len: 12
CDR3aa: ASSPRDPTYEQY

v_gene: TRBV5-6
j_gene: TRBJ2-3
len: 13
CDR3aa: ASSLYQTGADTQY

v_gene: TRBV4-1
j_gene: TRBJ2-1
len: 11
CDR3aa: ASSQESADEQF

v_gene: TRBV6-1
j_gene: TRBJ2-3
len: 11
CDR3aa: ASNKLGTDTQY

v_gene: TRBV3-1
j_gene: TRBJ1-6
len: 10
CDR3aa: ATSTPRGPLH

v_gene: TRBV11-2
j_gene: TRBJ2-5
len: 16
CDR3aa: ASSLDSTGGLIQETQY

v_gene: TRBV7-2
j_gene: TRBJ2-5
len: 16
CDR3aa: ASSFVAMTSGGLETQY

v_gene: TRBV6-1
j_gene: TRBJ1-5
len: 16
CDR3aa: ASSDRTGGTHSNQPQH

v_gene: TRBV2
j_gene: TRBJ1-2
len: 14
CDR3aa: ASSSLTGLGWGGYT

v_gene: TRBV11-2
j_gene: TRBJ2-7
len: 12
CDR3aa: ASSPEGGAYEQY

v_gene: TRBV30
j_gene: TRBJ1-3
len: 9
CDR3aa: AWSGSNTIY

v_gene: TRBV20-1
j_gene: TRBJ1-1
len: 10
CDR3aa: SAKLGTTEAF

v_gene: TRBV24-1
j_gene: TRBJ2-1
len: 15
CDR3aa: ATSDRTRDRGQNEQF

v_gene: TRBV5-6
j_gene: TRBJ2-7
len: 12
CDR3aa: ASSPWGRGYEQY

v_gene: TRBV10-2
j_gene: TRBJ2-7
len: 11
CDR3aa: ASASGGPYEQY

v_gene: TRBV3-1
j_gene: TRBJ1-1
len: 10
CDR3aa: ASSQGSVEAF

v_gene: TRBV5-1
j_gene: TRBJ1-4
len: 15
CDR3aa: ASSNGRLFATNEKLF